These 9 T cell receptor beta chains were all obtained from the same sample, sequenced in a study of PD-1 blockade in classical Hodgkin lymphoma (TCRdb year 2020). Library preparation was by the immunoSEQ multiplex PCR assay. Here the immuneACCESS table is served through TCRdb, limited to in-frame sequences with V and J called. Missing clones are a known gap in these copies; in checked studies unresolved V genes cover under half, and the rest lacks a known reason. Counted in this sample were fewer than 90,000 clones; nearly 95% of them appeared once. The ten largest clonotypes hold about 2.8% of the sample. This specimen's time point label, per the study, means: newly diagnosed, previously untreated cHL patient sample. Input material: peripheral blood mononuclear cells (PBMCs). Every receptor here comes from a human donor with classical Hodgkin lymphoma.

CDR3 residues: CASSRLAAGTGELFF. CDR3 DNA sequence: TGTGCCAGCAGCCGTCTAGCGGCGGGCACCGGGGAGCTGTTTTTT. The V and J genes are TRBV14 and TRBJ2-2; TRBD2 agrees at 7 bases. The J segment lost 4 bases and the V segment lost 4 bases, leaving 6 bases of the junction unmatched. The CDR3 covers 15 residues. CDR1 is SGHDN, CDR2 FVKESK, per germline.

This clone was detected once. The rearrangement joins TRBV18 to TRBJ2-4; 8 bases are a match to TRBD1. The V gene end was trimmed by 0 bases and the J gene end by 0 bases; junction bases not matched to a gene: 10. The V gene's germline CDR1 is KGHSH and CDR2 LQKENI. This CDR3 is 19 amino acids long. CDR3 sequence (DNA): TGTGCCAGCTCACCACCTAGACAGGGGACACTCGGAGCCAAAAACATTCAGTACTTC. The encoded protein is CASSPPRQGTLGAKNIQYF.

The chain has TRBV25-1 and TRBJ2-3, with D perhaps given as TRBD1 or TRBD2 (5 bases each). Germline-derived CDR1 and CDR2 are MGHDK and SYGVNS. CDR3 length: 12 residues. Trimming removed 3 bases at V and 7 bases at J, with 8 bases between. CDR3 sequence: CASSEQGHTQYF. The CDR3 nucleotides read TGTGCCAGCAGTGAGCAGGGACATACGCAGTATTTT.

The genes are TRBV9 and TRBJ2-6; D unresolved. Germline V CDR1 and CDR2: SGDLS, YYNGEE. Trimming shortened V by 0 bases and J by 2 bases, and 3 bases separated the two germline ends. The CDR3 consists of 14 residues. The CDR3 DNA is TGTGCCAGCAGCGTAGTCGCTGGGGCCAACGTCCTGACTTTC. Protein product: CASSVVAGANVLTF.

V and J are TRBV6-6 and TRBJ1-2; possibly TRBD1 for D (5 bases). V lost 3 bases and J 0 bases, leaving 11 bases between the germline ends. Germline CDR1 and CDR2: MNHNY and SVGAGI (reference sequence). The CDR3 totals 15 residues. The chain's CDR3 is CASSYGQGTNYGYTF. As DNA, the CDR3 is TGTGCCAGCAGTTATGGGCAGGGAACTAACTATGGCTACACCTTC.

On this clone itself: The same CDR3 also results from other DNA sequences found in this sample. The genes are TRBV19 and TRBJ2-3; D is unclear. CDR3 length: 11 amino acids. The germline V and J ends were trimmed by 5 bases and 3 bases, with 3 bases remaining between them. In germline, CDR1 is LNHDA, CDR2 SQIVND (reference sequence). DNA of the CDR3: TGTGCCAGTAGTGTTACAGATACGCAGTATTTT. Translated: CASSVTDTQYF.

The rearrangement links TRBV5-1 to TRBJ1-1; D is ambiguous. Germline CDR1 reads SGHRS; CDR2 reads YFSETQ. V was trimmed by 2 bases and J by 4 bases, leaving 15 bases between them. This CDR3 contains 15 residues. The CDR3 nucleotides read TGCGCCAGCAGCTTTTATCTAGGCGGTGGCACTGAAGCTTTCTTT. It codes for CASSFYLGGGTEAFF.

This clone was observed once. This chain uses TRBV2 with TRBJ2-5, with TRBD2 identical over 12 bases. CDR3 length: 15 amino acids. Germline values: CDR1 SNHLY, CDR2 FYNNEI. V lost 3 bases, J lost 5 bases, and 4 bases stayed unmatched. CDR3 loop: CASSDSLAGGETQYF. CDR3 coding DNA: TGTGCCAGCAGTGATTCGCTAGCGGGGGGGGAGACCCAGTACTTC.

The CDR3 coding sequence is TGTGCCAGCAGTTTTCGGGGCAATACTGAAGCTTTCTTT. It translates to CASSFRGNTEAFF. The chain is built from TRBV28 and TRBJ1-1; perhaps TRBD1 as D (5 bases). Germline values: CDR1 MDHEN, CDR2 SYDVKM. This CDR3 comprises 13 residues. The V end was cut by 3 bases, the J end by 5 bases, with 10 bases between.